This entry lists 21 T cell receptor beta chains sequenced from one sample in a study of blood T cell repertoires in COVID-19. The repertoire was sequenced with immunoSEQ multiplex PCR; TCRdb's copy has only in-frame clones and lacks some. The sample has approximately 220,000 clones, 75% to 90% seen once. The specimen sequenced was PBMCs or T cells enriched from blood (not recorded which). The receptors here all came from a man aged 40-49 years who had recovered from COVID-19.

The rearrangement joins TRBV4-3 to TRBJ2-3; a weak D match, TRBD2 (5 bases). The CDR3 consists of 15 residues. CDR1 is LGHNA and CDR2 is YSLEER in the germline V gene. V lost 1 base and J lost 0, with 8 bases in between. The CDR3 reads CASSQGEPSTDTQYF. The CDR3 DNA sequence: TGCGCCAGCAGCCAAGGGGAGCCTAGCACAGATACGCAGTATTTT.

This clone was seen just once. The V call is TRBV6-2 or TRBV6-3, the J call TRBJ1-4; D may be TRBD1 (5 bases). Per the germline V gene, CDR1 is MNHEY and CDR2 is SVGEGT. This CDR3 is 18 amino acids long. Trimming removed 0 bases from V and 5 bases from J, with 19 bases in between. CDR3 sequence reads: CASSYSTGDSVENEKLFF. CDR3 coding DNA: TGTGCCAGCAGTTACTCGACGGGTGACAGCGTTGAGAATGAAAAACTGTTTTTT.

The chain has TRBV5-1 and TRBJ2-7; TRBD1 matches 7 bases. The CDR3 sequence is 14 residues long. V dropped 4 bases and J dropped 7; count of bases not matched to a gene: 11. Germline V gene sequence: CDR1 SGHRS, CDR2 YFSETQ. This chain's CDR3 is CASSTPDRMGEQYF. Written as DNA, the CDR3 is TGCGCCAGCAGCACCCCGGACAGGATGGGGGAGCAGTACTTC.

CDR3 bases: TGTGCCAGCAGCTACCGACAGGCGAGCTCTGGAAACACCATATATTTT. Translation: CASSYRQASSGNTIYF. V gene TRBV11-3 combines with J gene TRBJ1-3; D might be TRBD1 (6 bases). The CDR3 extends over 16 amino acids. V lost 4 bases to trimming and J lost 0 bases, with 13 bases between them. Germline loops: CDR1 SGHNT, CDR2 YENEEA.

The genes are TRBV10-2 and TRBJ1-2, with D possibly TRBD1 on 5 matching bases. Trimming removed 2 bases from V and 7 bases from J, with 23 bases in between. In germline, CDR1 is WSHSY, CDR2 SAAADI. The CDR3 length is 17 residues. The chain's CDR3 is CASSEMGQGNVYGGYTF. CDR3 nucleotide sequence: TGCGCCAGCAGTGAGATGGGGCAGGGTAATGTGTATGGTGGCTACACCTTC.

This chain joins TRBV29-1 and TRBJ2-2; TRBD1 matches 9 bases. V trimming: 7 bases; J trimming: 0 bases; junction bases outside the gene matches: 6. CDR1 is SQVTM, CDR2 ANQGSEA, per germline. CDR3 length: 15 amino acids. CDR3 loop: CSARQGGTNTGELFF. CDR3 nucleotide sequence: TGCAGCGCTCGACAGGGGGGGACGAACACCGGGGAGCTGTTTTTT.

The rearrangement uses TRBV27 and TRBJ2-1; D possibly corresponds to TRBD1 (6 bases). V shed 5 bases and J shed 0 bases, with 14 bases lying between them. Germline V gives CDR1 MNHEY, CDR2 SMNVEV (reference sequence). This CDR3 region has 16 residues. The CDR3 reads CASSPQGPNSYNEQFF. The CDR3 DNA reads TGTGCCAGCAGTCCACAGGGACCCAACTCCTACAATGAGCAGTTCTTC.

The V call is TRBV5-4, the J call TRBJ1-1; D remains ambiguous. The CDR3 is 15 residues long. Trimming cost V 0 bases and J 1 base, with 10 bases left between them. CDR1 is SGHNT and CDR2 is YYREEE in the germline V gene (reference sequence). CDR3 sequence: CASSLEGSSNTEAFF. In nucleotides, the CDR3 is TGTGCCAGCAGCTTGGAAGGGAGTTCGAACACTGAAGCTTTCTTT. The full variable domain, completed using reference TRBV5-4 and TRBJ1-1, is ETGVTQSPTHLIKTRGQQVTLRCSSQSGHNTVSWYQQALGQGPQFIFQYYREEENGRGNFPPRFSGLQFPNYSSELNVNALELDDSALYLCASSLEGSSNTEAFFGQGTRLTVV.

This clone was seen only once. The genes are TRBV4-1 and TRBJ2-2, with 9 bases lining up with TRBD1. CDR3 length: 14 amino acids. The J segment lost 4 bases and the V segment lost 9 bases, leaving 6 bases of the junction unmatched. The germline gives CDR1 MGHRA, CDR2 YSYEKL. The CDR3 DNA reads as TGCGCCAGTACGGACAGGGGAGTCACCGGGGAGCTGTTTTTT. Protein sequence: CASTDRGVTGELFF.

CDR3: CASSLAATGGCQPQHF. CDR3 in DNA: TGTGCCAGCAGCTTAGCCGCGACAGGGGGCTGTCAGCCCCAGCATTTT. V is TRBV7-4 and J is TRBJ1-5; 10 bases line up with TRBD1. The CDR3 length is 16 residues. In germline, CDR1 is SGHVT, CDR2 SQSDAQ. V was clipped by 0 bases and J by 6 bases; unmatched bases: 5. The whole variable domain, remainder taken from reference TRBV7-4 and TRBJ1-5, is GAGVSQSPRYKVAKRGRDVALRCDSISGHVTLYWYRQTLGQGSEVLTYSQSDAQRDKSGRPSGRFSAERPERSVSTLKIQRTEQGDSAVYLCASSLAATGGCQPQHFGDGTRLSIL.

The chain recombines TRBV11-3 with TRBJ2-7; the match to TRBD2 covers 14 bases. The CDR3 length is 18 residues. The germline V gene has CDR1 SGHNT and CDR2 YENEEA. The trim removed 5 bases at V and 0 bases at J, leaving 9 bases unmatched. This CDR3 reads CASSPGTSGSGVSYEQYF. The CDR3, as DNA: TGTGCCAGCAGCCCGGGGACTAGCGGGAGTGGGGTCTCCTACGAGCAGTACTTC. The entire variable domain, with the rest obtained from reference TRBV11-3 and TRBJ2-7, is as follows: EAGVVQSPRYKIIEKKQPVAFWCNPISGHNTLYWYLQNLGQGPELLIRYENEEAVDDSQLPKDRFSAERLKGVDSTLKIQPAELGDSAVYLCASSPGTSGSGVSYEQYFGPGTRLTVT.

The gene calls are TRBV7-3 and TRBJ2-2, with TRBD2 identical over 7 bases. Germline V CDR1 and CDR2: SGHTA, FQGTGA. V trimming: 5 bases; J trimming: 4 bases; junction bases outside the gene matches: 13. This CDR3 has 17 amino acids. The DNA of the CDR3 is TGTGCCAGCAGCCCCTCGTCAGCGGGATTAGGCACCGGGGAGCTGTTTTTT. Its protein is CASSPSSAGLGTGELFF.

V and J are TRBV24-1 and TRBJ2-2; 9 bases line up with TRBD1. Trimming took 0 bases from V and 6 from J; bases not matched to a gene: 4. There are 16 residues in the CDR3. Germline V gene lookup returns CDR1 KGHDR and CDR2 SFDVKD. CDR3 in amino acids: CATSDLLGQGAGELFF. In nucleotides, the CDR3 is TGTGCCACCAGTGATTTGCTGGGACAGGGAGCCGGGGAGCTGTTTTTT.

This clone was seen a handful of times. This chain connects TRBV12-3 or TRBV12-4 to TRBJ1-1; no firm D call. V lost 1 base, J lost 5 bases, and 8 bases lay in between. The CDR3 loop spans 13 amino acids. The CDR3 DNA sequence: TGTGCCAGCAGTTTAGACAGAAGGACTGAAGCTTTCTTT. Its translation is CASSLDRRTEAFF.

V and J are TRBV6-5 and TRBJ2-1; D perhaps matches TRBD2 (6 bases). The germline CDR1 and CDR2 sequences are MNHEY and SVGAGI. The CDR3 contains 15 residues. Trimming left V 6 bases short and J 3 bases short, with 15 bases between. The CDR3 loop reads CASSPEGGIYNEQFF. The CDR3 DNA is TGTGCCAGCAGCCCCGAGGGAGGTATCTACAATGAGCAGTTCTTC.

V and J are TRBV28 and TRBJ2-7, with a possible D match to TRBD2 (6 bases). Trimming removed 8 bases from V and 2 bases from J, with 16 bases in between. Germline CDR1 and CDR2: MDHEN and SYDVKM. The CDR3 covers 14 residues. DNA of the CDR3: TGTGCCAGCGCGGGACGGGCGCCTACCTACGAGCAGTACTTC. Translated: CASAGRAPTYEQYF.

The gene calls are TRBV3-1 (or the pseudogene TRBV3-2) and TRBJ2-2; 12 bases map to TRBD2. Germline CDR1 LGHDT, CDR2 YNNKEL (reference sequence). The CDR3 covers 16 residues. Losses at the gene ends were 5 bases for V and 7 bases for J; bases not matched to a gene: 8. Written as DNA, the CDR3 is TGTGCCAGCAGCTTACGGACTAGCGGGATGATCGGGGAGCTGTTTTTT. Protein sequence: CASSLRTSGMIGELFF.

The chain carries TRBV6-5 and TRBJ2-7, with 8 bases matching TRBD1. Germline V lookup: CDR1 MNHEY, CDR2 SVGAGI. The CDR3 has 14 amino acids. V gave up 0 bases and J gave up 3 bases; unmatched junction bases: 1. CDR3 bases: TGTGCCAGCAGTTACTCACAGGGGGACTACGAGCAGTACTTC. It codes for CASSYSQGDYEQYF.

As concerns this clone: Within the sample, other DNA sequences also encode this same CDR3. V is TRBV28 and J is TRBJ1-2; D unresolved. V lost 1 base and J 4 bases, leaving 4 bases between the germline ends. Germline CDR1 reads MDHEN; CDR2 reads SYDVKM. CDR3 length: 12 residues. The CDR3 coding sequence is TGTGCCAGCAGTTTATCGTCCTATGGCTACACCTTC. Protein sequence: CASSLSSYGYTF.

The rearrangement links TRBV7-2 to TRBJ2-3; 13 bases line up with TRBD2. V lost 4 bases to trimming and J lost 6 bases; unmatched junction nucleotides: 7. This CDR3 contains 16 residues. CDR1 and CDR2 from the germline V gene are SGHTA and FQGNSA. The CDR3 DNA sequence: TGTGCCAGCAGCTCGGGACTAGCGGGATGGGCGGATACGCAGTATTTT. Its translation: CASSSGLAGWADTQYF. The full variable domain, its missing parts supplied by reference TRBV7-2 and TRBJ2-3, is GAGVSQSPSNKVTEKGKDVELRCDPISGHTALYWYRQSLGQGLEFLIYFQGNSAPDKSGLPSDRFSAERTGGSVSTLTIQRTQQEDSAVYLCASSSGLAGWADTQYFGPGTRLTVL.

The chain combines TRBV13 with TRBJ2-7, with a weak D call TRBD1 (6 bases). The CDR3 covers 16 residues. Looked up from germline, CDR1 is PRHDT and CDR2 is FYEKMQ (reference sequence). The ends were cut back, 0 bases at V and 3 bases at J, with 15 bases in the middle. For the CDR3, the DNA is TGTGCCAGCAGCTTAGGCCCCTCCTTAGGGGGCTACGAGCAGTACTTC. Protein sequence: CASSLGPSLGGYEQYF.